This record covers a single T cell receptor beta chain. Its antigen has not been determined. Base qualities are not recorded, but no much larger clone differs from it by a single base. The sample is drawn from a study of OX40 agonist ivuxolimab in advanced cancers. For context, the study as a whole: Ivuxolimab was a fully human IgG2 agonistic monoclonal antibody targeting the costimulatory receptor OX40 (CD134). Intravenous ivuxolimab was administered to patients every 2 weeks at six dose levels: 0.01, 0.1, 0.3, 1.5, 3 and 10 mg/kg. Of the approximately 50 dose-escalation patients, hepatocellular carcinoma was present in about 20, melanoma in around 15, renal cell carcinoma in 9 and head and neck cancer in 9. In the dose-escalation cohort, roughly 80% of patients were male, and the mean age was roughly 60 years, with a range of roughly 20 to 79. Prior anti-PD-1, anti-PD-L1 or anti-CTLA-4 therapy was permitted, and approximately 39% of dose-escalation patients had received checkpoint inhibitors. Partial responses occurred in three dose-escalation patients, of whom one had hepatocellular carcinoma and two had cutaneous melanoma. The point of sequencing TCRbeta in the periphery was to test whether ivuxolimab changed TCR sequence diversity and drove clonal T-cell expansion. The paper covers the monotherapy dose-escalation part of the phase I ivuxolimab trial, which included N ≈ 50 patients. The research as a whole found: In partial responders in the 0.1-3.0 mg/kg groups, normalized peripheral clonal expansion was found to be among the lowest, especially among CD8+ T cells. At doses of 0.1 to 3.0 mg/kg, clonal expansion of both CD4+ and CD8+ T cells in blood was seen between baseline and week 6. Low levels of normalized T-cell clonal expansion were also seen in some nonresponding patients. The antigen specificity of the peripheral T cells that underwent clonal expansion was not determined. After ivuxolimab, more expanded clones were found on average in CD8+ T cells than in CD4+ T cells.

A distance of 7 bases separates the germline ends of V and J, which lose 0 bases and 1 base respectively. The germline V gene yields SGHDT for CDR1 and YYEEEE for CDR2. The CDR3, from cysteine to phenylalanine, totals 14 residues. The DNA shown is the 42-base CDR3, in frame from base 1. Genomic DNA was isolated from the sorted cells so that the TCRbeta CDR3 region could be sequenced. The immunoSEQ Assay was used for sequencing of TCRbeta CDR3 regions. The immuneACCESS repertoire file appears here via TCRdb, limited to in-frame rearrangements. These files lack a portion of the clones; in checked studies, under half of the deficit traces to unresolved V genes, and the cause of the others is not known. This sample holds fewer than 130,000 clones; approximately 89% were observed only once. The leading ten clones occupy 0.27% of the sample. Patients with autoimmune disease history or receiving systemic immunosuppression were excluded from the trial. In every dose cohort, peripheral blood was drawn for TCR sequencing at baseline, cycle 4 day 1, and cycle 7 day 1. Samples came from an open-label, multicenter, first-in-human phase I dose-escalation trial of ivuxolimab. Adults with locally advanced or metastatic melanoma, renal cell carcinoma, hepatocellular carcinoma or head and neck squamous cell carcinoma were enrolled in the trial. Before TCR sequencing, CD4+ T cells and CD8+ T cells were sorted from peripheral blood as separate populations.

The sequence was obtained from an adult with an advanced solid tumor such as melanoma, head and neck, liver or kidney cancer. This sequence uses TRBV5-6 and TRBJ1-1, with the D segment identity uncertain. The sequencing here drew on CD4+ or CD8+ T cells sorted from blood, taken in a trial of the OX40 agonist ivuxolimab. The CDR3 loop reads CASSLDPGNTEAFF. The DNA sequence follows: TGTGCCAGCAGCTTGGATCCCGGGAACACTGAAGCTTTCTTT.